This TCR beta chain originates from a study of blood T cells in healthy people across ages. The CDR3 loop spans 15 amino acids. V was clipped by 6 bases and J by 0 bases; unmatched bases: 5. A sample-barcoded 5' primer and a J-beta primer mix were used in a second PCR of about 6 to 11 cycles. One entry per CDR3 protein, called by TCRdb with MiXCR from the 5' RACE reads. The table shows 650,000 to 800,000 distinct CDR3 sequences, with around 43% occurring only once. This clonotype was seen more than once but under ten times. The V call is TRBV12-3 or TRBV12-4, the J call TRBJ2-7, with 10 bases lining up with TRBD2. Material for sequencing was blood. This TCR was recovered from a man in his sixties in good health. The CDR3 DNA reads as TGTGCCAGCAGAGAATCTAGCGGGAGCTCCTACGAGCAGTACTTC. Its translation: CASRESSGSSYEQYF.